This TCR beta chain came from a study of blood T cell repertoires in COVID-19. In the study overall: Material from acute and convalescent COVID-19 was sourced from the United States, Italy and Spain. PBMCs, B-cell-depleted T cells, or T cells were the source of the cDNA or gDNA that made up the material.

Seattle enrolled patients during active infection and tracked them longitudinally. The germline CDR1 and CDR2 sequences are KGHSH and LQKENI. This CDR3 contains 15 residues. Trimming cost V 6 bases and J 0 bases; bases outside gene matches: 5. In the authors' workflow: Reference gene primer amplification gave nucleated cell count estimates. Sequencing used immunoSEQ multiplex PCR; TCRdb keeps in-frame clones, though not all of them. V, J and clone size reflect that table, while D and trimming were determined from the DNA. Seen here are around 28,000 clones, 70% to 90% observed once, and the top ten hold 28%.

Sequencing input: peripheral blood. The chain links TRBV18 to TRBJ2-1; 7 bases line up with TRBD1. This receptor was taken from a woman of 80 years or more with COVID-19, enrolled during active disease. The CDR3 spells CASSPGQSSYNEQFF. In nucleotides, the CDR3 is TGTGCCAGCTCGCCGGGACAGAGCTCCTACAATGAGCAGTTCTTC. Full variable domain (remainder filled in from reference TRBV18 and TRBJ2-1): NAGVMQNPRHLVRRRGQEARLRCSPMKGHSHVYWYRQLPEEGLKFMVYLQKENIIDESGMPKERFSAEFPKEGPSILRIQQVVRGDSAAYFCASSPGQSSYNEQFFGPGTRLTVL.